The T cell receptor (beta chain) described here comes from a study of shared clonotypes between healthy human individuals. Findings and caveats of the study: The study generally estimated greater richness for naive than memory subsets.

A remark on this clone: The antigen remains undetermined.

TCRdb's table, derived via immunoSEQ multiplex PCR, lists solely in-frame clones and lacks some. Of 700,000 or so clones listed, around 72% are singletons. Sequenced sample: memory CD4+ T cells sorted from blood. The subset here: CD45RA-negative fraction. The TCR comes from a woman in her thirties in good health.

The CDR3 loop is CSAKDLNSYEQYF. The CDR3 region has the DNA TGCAGCGCCAAGGACTTGAACTCCTACGAGCAGTACTTC. This sequence joins TRBV29-1 and TRBJ2-7; D may be TRBD2 (5 bases). V was pared by 7 bases and J by 0 bases, with 13 bases between. Germline V gives CDR1 SQVTM, CDR2 ANQGSEA. This CDR3 has 13 amino acids.